This is a list of T cell receptor beta chains from one sample in a study of post-analysis software for immune sequencing data. TCRdb ran MiXCR on the PCR reads and lists one entry per CDR3 protein. Here the sample spans 700,000 to 800,000 distinct CDR3 sequences, 30% being singletons. Source material: blood. The receptors were sampled from a girl aged 10 to 17 with multiple sclerosis. Both conserved end residues are part of each CDR3. The order of the fields is clone size, J gene, D gene, V gene, CDR3 protein, CDR3 DNA. D genes are given only for firm matches. Clone size is not always given. Where it is, it says once, few, many or a class for expanded clones.

once TRBJ2-3 . TRBV28 CASSSPGPKEGERDTQYF TGTGCCAGCAGTTCGCCGGGGCCGAAGGAGGGGGAAAGGGATACGCAGTATTTT
. TRBJ2-3 TRBD1 TRBV12-3/TRBV12-4 CASSFDRARADAQYF TGTGCCAGCAGTTTCGACAGGGCTCGGGCAGATGCGCAATATTTT
. TRBJ2-4 . TRBV7-9 CASSPQPISIIQYF TGTGCCAGCAGCCCTCAGCCTATATCCATCATTCAGTACTTC
. TRBJ2-5 TRBD2 TRBV28 CASSSRPGTIQETQYF TGTGCCAGCAGTTCCCGGCCCGGGACTATCCAAGAGACCCAGTACTTC
few TRBJ2-5 TRBD1 TRBV20-1 CSAPRGPTRRETQYF TGCAGTGCTCCGAGGGGGCCAACACGTCGAGAGACCCAGTACTTC
few TRBJ2-1 . TRBV7-2 CASSLGGQPYNEQFF TGTGCCAGCAGCTTAGGGGGTCAACCCTACAATGAGCAGTTCTTC
. TRBJ2-7 TRBD1 TRBV10-3 CAISEAGQGIYEQYF TGTGCCATCAGTGAGGCGGGACAGGGGATCTACGAGCAGTACTTC
few TRBJ2-1 . TRBV5-1 CASSFVPGEQFF TGCGCCAGCAGCTTTGTTCCAGGGGAGCAGTTCTTC
. TRBJ2-7 TRBD1 TRBV12-3/TRBV12-4 CASRAGGTDEQYF TGTGCCAGCAGAGCAGGGGGTACTGACGAGCAGTACTTC
. TRBJ2-1 . TRBV11-2 CASSPRIRPSGAYNEQFF TGTGCCAGCAGCCCTCGGATCCGGCCCTCGGGTGCCTACAATGAGCAGTTCTTC
. TRBJ1-1 . TRBV19 CASSIKMNTEAFF TGTGCCAGTAGTATTAAGATGAACACTGAAGCTTTCTTT
. TRBJ2-1 . TRBV12-3/TRBV12-4 CASTPHWAHSNEQFF TGTGCCAGCACACCCCATTGGGCCCACTCCAATGAGCAGTTCTTC
. TRBJ2-1 . TRBV3-1 CASSQGSARNNEQFF TGTGCCAGCAGCCAAGGGTCGGCCAGAAACAATGAGCAGTTCTTC
. TRBJ2-5 . TRBV2 CASSEALRAPAQETQYF TGTGCCAGCAGTGAAGCGCTTCGGGCCCCCGCGCAAGAGACCCAGTACTTC
few TRBJ2-5 . TRBV10-3 CAISGGRGLETQYF TGTGCCATCAGTGGGGGCCGGGGGCTAGAGACCCAGTACTTC
few TRBJ2-7 . TRBV5-1 CASSPAGVRSYEQYF TGCGCCAGCAGCCCTGCTGGGGTAAGGTCCTACGAGCAGTACTTC
. TRBJ1-1 . TRBV5-1 CASSFQGSGEAFF TGCGCCAGCAGCTTTCAGGGGTCAGGTGAAGCTTTCTTT
few TRBJ1-1 TRBD1 TRBV2 CASSGRGQGEAFF TGTGCCAGCAGTGGAAGGGGGCAGGGTGAAGCTTTCTTT
. TRBJ1-1 . TRBV6-6 CASFNNEAFF TGTGCCAGCTTTAATAACGAAGCTTTCTTT
. TRBJ2-5 . TRBV20-1 CSARAYGPSSATEYNEQYF TGCAGTGCTAGAGCTTATGGGCCGTCGTCCGCGACCGAATACAATGAGCAGTACTTC
few TRBJ2-5 TRBD1 TRBV20-1 CSARLDRGPGETQYF TGCAGTGCTAGACTGGACAGGGGGCCCGGGGAGACCCAGTACTTC
few TRBJ2-1 TRBD2 TRBV3-1 CASSQDRLAGGEDEQFF TGTGCCAGCAGCCAAGACAGGCTAGCGGGGGGGGAGGATGAGCAGTTCTTC
. TRBJ1-2 . TRBV11-2 CASSKQGARGYTF TGTGCCAGCAGCAAACAGGGTGCACGTGGCTACACCTTC